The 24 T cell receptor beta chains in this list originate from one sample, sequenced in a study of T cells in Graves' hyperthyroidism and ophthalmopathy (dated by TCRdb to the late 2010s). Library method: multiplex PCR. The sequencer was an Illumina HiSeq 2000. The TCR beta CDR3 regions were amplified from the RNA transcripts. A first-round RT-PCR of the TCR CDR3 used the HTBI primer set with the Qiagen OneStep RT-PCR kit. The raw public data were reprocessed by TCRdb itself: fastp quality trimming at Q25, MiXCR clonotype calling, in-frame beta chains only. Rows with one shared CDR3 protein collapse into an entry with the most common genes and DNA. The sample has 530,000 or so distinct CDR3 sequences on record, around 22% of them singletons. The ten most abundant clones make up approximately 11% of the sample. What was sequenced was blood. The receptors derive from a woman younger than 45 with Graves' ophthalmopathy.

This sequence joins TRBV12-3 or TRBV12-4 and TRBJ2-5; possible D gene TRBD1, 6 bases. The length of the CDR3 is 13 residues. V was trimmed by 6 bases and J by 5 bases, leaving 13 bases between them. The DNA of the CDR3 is TGTGCCAGCAGGACTACAGGGTTGGAGACCCAGTACTTC. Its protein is CASRTTGLETQYF.

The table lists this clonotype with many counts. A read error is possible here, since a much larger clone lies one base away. In DNA, the CDR3 is TGTGCCAGCAGTTACAGGGCAGGGATGAACACTGAAGCTTCCTTT. This encodes CASSYRAGMNTEASF. The rearrangement uses TRBV6-2 or TRBV6-3 and TRBJ1-1; D is possibly TRBD1 (5 bases). Germline values: CDR1 MNHEY, CDR2 SVGEGT. The CDR3 sequence is 15 residues long.

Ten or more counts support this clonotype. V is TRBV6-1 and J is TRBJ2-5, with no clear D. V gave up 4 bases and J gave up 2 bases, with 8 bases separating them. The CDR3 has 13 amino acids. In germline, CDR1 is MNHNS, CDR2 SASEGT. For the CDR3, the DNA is TGTGCCAGCAGTGTCGTACCTCAAGAGACCCAGTACTTC. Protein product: CASSVVPQETQYF.

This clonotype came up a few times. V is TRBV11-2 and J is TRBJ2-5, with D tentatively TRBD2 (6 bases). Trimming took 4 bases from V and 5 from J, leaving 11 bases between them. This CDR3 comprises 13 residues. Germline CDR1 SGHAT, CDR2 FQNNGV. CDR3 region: CASSSRRVETQYF. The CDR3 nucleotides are TGTGCCAGCAGCTCAAGGAGGGTGGAGACCCAGTACTTC.

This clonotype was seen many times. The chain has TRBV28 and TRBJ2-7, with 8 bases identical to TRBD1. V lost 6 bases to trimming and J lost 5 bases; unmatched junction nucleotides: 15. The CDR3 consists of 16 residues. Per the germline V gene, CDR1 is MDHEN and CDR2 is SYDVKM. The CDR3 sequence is CASSPRVGRGRDEQYF. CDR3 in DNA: TGTGCCAGCAGCCCGAGGGTGGGCAGGGGGCGCGACGAGCAGTACTTC.

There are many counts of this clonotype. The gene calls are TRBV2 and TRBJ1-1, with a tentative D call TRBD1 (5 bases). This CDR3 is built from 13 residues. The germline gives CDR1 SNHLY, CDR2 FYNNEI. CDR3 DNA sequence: TGTGTCGGCGGGACCGCCGTCCGTGGTGAAGCTTTCTTT. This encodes CVGGTAVRGEAFF.

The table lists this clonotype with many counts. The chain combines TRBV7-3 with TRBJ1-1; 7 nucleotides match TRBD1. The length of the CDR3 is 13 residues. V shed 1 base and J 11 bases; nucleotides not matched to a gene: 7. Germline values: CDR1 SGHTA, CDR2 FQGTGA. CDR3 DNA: TGTGCCAGCAGCTTAAAGGGGGACAGTACGGCTTTCTTT. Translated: CASSLKGDSTAFF.

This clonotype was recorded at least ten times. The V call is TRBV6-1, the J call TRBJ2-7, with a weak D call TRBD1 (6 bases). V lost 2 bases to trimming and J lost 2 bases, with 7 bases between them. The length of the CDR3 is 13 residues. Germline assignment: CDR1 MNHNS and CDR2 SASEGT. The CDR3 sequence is CASSEWDTYEQYF. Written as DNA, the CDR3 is TGTGCCAGCAGTGAATGGGACACCTACGAGCAGTACTTC.

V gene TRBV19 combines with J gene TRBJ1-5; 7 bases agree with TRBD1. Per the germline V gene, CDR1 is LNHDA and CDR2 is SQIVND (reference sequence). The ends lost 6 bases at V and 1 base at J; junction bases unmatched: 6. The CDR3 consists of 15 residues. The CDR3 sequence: CASRSPQGSNQPQHF. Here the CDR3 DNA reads TGTGCCAGTAGATCCCCACAGGGGAGCAATCAGCCCCAGCATTTT.

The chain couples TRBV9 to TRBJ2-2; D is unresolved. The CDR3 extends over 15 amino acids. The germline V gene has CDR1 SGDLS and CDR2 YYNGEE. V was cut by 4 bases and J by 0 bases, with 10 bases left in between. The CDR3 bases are TGTGCCAGCAGCATAGGACCCCCGAACACCGGGGAGCTGTTTTTT. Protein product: CASSIGPPNTGELFF.

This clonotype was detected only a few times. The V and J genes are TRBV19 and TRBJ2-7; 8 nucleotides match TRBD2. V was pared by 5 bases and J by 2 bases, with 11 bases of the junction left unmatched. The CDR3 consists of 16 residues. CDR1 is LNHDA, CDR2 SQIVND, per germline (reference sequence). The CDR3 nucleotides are TGTGCCAGTAGTGATCCCGGGGGGGCCATCACCTACGAGCAGTACTTC. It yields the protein CASSDPGGAITYEQYF.

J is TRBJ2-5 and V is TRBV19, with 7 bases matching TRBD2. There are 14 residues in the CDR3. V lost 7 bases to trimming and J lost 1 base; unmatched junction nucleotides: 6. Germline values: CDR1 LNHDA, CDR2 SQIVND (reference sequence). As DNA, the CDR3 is TGTGCCAGTAAGGAGCGGGGCAGCCAAGAGACCCAGTACTTC. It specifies CASKERGSQETQYF.

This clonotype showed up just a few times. Here the CDR3 DNA reads TGTGCTAGTGGTTTGCGGAGGCTAGCGGGGGGGCTGGTCCAAGAGACCCAGTACTTC. This translates into CASGLRRLAGGLVQETQYF. V usage is TRBV12-5 and J usage is TRBJ2-5, with 12 positions matching TRBD2. CDR3 length equals 19 residues. The germline gives CDR1 LGHNT, CDR2 FRNRAP. V lost 2 bases and J lost 1; bases outside the gene matches: 11.

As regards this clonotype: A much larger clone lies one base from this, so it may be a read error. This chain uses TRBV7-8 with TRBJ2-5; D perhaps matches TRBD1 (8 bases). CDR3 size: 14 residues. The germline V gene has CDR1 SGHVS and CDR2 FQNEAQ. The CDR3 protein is CASSPRTGRETKYF. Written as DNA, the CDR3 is TGTGCCAGCAGCCCGAGGACAGGGAGGGAGACCAAGTACTTC. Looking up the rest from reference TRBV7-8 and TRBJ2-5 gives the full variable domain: GAGVSQSPRYKVAKRGQDVALRCDPISGHVSLFWYQQALGQGPEFLTYFQNEAQLDKSGLPSDRFFAERPEGSVSTLKIQRTQQEDSAVYLCASSPRTGRETKYFGPGTRLLVL.

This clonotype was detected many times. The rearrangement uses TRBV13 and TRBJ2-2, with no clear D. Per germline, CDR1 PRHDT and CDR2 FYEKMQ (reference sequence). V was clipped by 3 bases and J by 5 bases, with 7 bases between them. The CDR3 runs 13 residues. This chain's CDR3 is CASSFKPTGELFF. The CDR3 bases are TGTGCCAGCAGCTTCAAACCAACCGGGGAGCTGTTTTTT. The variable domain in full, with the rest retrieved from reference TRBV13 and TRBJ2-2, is AAGVIQSPRHLIKEKRETATLKCYPIPRHDTVYWYQQGPGQDPQFLISFYEKMQSDKGSIPDRFSAQQFSDYHSELNMSSLELGDSALYFCASSFKPTGELFFGEGSRLTVL.

The CDR3 coding sequence is TGTGCCACCAGCCCGACAGGGACCCACTACGAGCAGTACTTC. It codes for CATSPTGTHYEQYF. The V gene is TRBV15, the J gene TRBJ2-7, with 7 nucleotides matching TRBD1. Germline V gene lookup returns CDR1 LNHNV and CDR2 YYDKDF (reference sequence). The CDR3 covers 14 residues. The junction had 7 bases not matched to a gene; V was cut back by 5 bases and J by 3 bases.

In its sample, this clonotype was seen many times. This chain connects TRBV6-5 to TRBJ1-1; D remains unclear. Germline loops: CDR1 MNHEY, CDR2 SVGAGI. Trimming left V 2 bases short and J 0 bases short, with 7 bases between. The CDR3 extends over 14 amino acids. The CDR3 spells CASSYPGVNTEAFF. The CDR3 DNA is TGTGCCAGCAGTTACCCCGGTGTGAACACTGAAGCTTTCTTT.

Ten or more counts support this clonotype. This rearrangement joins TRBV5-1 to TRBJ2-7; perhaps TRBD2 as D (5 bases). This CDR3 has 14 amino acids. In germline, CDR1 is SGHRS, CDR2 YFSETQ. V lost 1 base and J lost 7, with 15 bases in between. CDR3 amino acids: CASSLTPTGVEQYF. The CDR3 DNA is TGCGCCAGCAGCTTGACCCCCACCGGGGTGGAGCAGTACTTC.

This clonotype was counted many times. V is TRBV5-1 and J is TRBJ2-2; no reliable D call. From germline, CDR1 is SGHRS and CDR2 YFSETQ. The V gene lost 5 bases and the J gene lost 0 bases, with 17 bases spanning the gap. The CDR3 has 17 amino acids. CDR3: CASSIRRTATNTGELFF. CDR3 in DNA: TGCGCCAGCAGTATCCGCCGGACCGCCACGAACACCGGGGAGCTGTTTTTT.

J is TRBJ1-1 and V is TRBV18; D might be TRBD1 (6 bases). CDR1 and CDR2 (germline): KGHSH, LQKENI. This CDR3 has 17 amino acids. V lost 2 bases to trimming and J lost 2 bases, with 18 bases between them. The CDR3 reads CASSPTQGHWGNTEAFF. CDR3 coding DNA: TGTGCCAGCTCACCAACCCAGGGACATTGGGGTAACACTGAAGCTTTCTTT.

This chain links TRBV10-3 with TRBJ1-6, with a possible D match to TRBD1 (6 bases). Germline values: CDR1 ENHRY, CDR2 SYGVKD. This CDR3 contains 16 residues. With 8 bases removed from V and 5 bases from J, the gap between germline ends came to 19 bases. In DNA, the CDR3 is TGTGCCATCGGTGCCGGGACAACGACTAATAATTCACCCCTCCACTTT. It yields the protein CAIGAGTTTNNSPLHF.

The CDR3 region is CASSLVPGSGANVLTF. Here the CDR3 DNA reads TGTGCCAGCAGCTTAGTTCCAGGTTCTGGGGCCAACGTCCTGACTTTC. V and J are TRBV7-3 and TRBJ2-6; D is uncertain. The V end was cut by 2 bases, the J end by 1 base, with 9 bases between. CDR3 length equals 16 residues. Germline CDR1 and CDR2: SGHTA and FQGTGA. Drawing the rest from reference TRBV7-3 and TRBJ2-6, the complete variable domain is GAGVSQTPSNKVTEKGKYVELRCDPISGHTALYWYRQSLGQGPEFLIYFQGTGAADDSGLPNDRFFAVRPEGSVSTLKIQRTERGDSAVYLCASSLVPGSGANVLTFGAGSRLTVL.

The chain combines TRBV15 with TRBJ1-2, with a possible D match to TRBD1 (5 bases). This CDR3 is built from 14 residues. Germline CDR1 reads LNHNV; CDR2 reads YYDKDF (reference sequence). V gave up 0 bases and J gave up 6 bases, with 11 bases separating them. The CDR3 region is CATSRDLWGDGYTF. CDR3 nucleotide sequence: TGTGCCACCAGCAGAGATCTTTGGGGGGATGGCTACACCTTC.

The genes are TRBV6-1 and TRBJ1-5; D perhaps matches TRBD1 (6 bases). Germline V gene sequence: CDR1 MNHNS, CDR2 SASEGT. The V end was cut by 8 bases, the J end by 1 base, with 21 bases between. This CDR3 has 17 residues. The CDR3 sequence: CASGRMDSPLSNQPQHF. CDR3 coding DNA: TGTGCCAGCGGGAGGATGGACAGCCCTCTAAGCAATCAGCCCCAGCATTTT.